The next 14 T cell receptor beta chains were all read from a single sample in a study of T cells in Graves' hyperthyroidism and ophthalmopathy. RNA transcripts were the template for amplifying TCR beta CDR3 regions. HTBI primers were the set used in a first-round RT-PCR of the TCR CDR3. TCRdb reprocessed the multiplex PCR reads with MiXCR, giving one entry per CDR3 protein. The table includes about 370,000 distinct CDR3 sequences, roughly 15% detected once. Sequencing was performed on blood. The receptor set was obtained from an older woman with Graves' ophthalmopathy.

CDR3 residues: CASSTRLDEQYF. DNA for the CDR3: TGTGCCAGCAGTACCAGACTTGACGAGCAGTACTTC. This sequence joins TRBV6-1 and TRBJ2-7; D is ambiguous. Germline assignment: CDR1 MNHNS and CDR2 SASEGT. This CDR3 is 12 amino acids long. Trimming took off 5 bases at V and 5 bases at J, with 10 bases between the two ends.

This clonotype was counted many times. The V gene is TRBV7-2, the J gene TRBJ2-7; D is unresolved. The germline V gene has CDR1 SGHTA and CDR2 FQGNSA. Trimming removed 1 base from V and 9 bases from J, with 10 bases in between. The CDR3 covers 12 residues. CDR3 nucleotide sequence: TGTGCCAGCAGCTTAGTATGGGGTGTGCAGTACTTC. Translated: CASSLVWGVQYF.

The table lists this clonotype with a few counts. This chain uses TRBV3-1 with TRBJ2-3; 9 nucleotides match TRBD1. The germline V gene encodes CDR1 LGHDT and CDR2 YNNKEL (reference sequence). J gave up 4 bases and V 4 bases, and 6 bases lay outside the gene matches. CDR3 size: 15 residues. CDR3: CASSRPTGGPDTQYF. As DNA, the CDR3 is TGTGCCAGCAGCCGACCCACAGGGGGCCCAGATACGCAGTATTTT.

This clonotype came up many times. The chain couples TRBV15 to TRBJ2-3; TRBD1 matches 9 bases. The ends lost 3 bases at V and 2 bases at J; junction bases unmatched: 6. This CDR3 region has 16 residues. Per the germline V gene, CDR1 is LNHNV and CDR2 is YYDKDF (reference sequence). The CDR3 protein is CATSRGQGLVTDTQYF. The CDR3 bases are TGTGCCACCAGCAGGGGACAGGGTTTGGTCACAGATACGCAGTATTTT.

This clonotype was counted ten times or more. The CDR3 protein is CASSHRVSGSGANVLTF. The CDR3 nucleotides read TGTGCCAGCAGCCACAGGGTCTCGGGGTCTGGGGCCAACGTCCTGACTTTC. The rearrangement uses TRBV28 and TRBJ2-6, with a possible D match to TRBD1 (6 bases). This CDR3 has 17 residues. Looked up from germline, CDR1 is MDHEN and CDR2 is SYDVKM. V lost 6 bases to trimming and J lost 1 base, with 16 bases between them. Full variable domain (remainder filled in from reference TRBV28 and TRBJ2-6): DVKVTQSSRYLVKRTGEKVFLECVQDMDHENMFWYRQDPGLGLRLIYFSYDVKMKEKGDIPEGYSVSREKKERFSLILESASTNQTSMYLCASSHRVSGSGANVLTFGAGSRLTVL.

V gene TRBV15 combines with J gene TRBJ1-3, with D perhaps TRBD1 (6 bases). The CDR3 has 17 amino acids. CDR1 LNHNV and CDR2 YYDKDF come from the germline V gene (reference sequence). The germline V and J ends were trimmed by 4 bases and 7 bases, with 23 bases remaining between them. This chain's CDR3 is CATSKTFSGATGNTIYF. CDR3 DNA sequence: TGTGCCACCAGCAAGACGTTTTCAGGGGCTACGGGGAACACCATATATTTT.

On this clonotype itself: It may be a read error: a sequence one base away is much more abundant. The V gene is TRBV28, the J gene TRBJ2-2, with D unclear. From germline, CDR1 is MDHEN and CDR2 SYDVKM. CDR3 size: 16 residues. CDR3 nucleotide sequence: TGTGCCAGCAAACCCCCCATAGCCCAATTCACCGAGGAGCTGTTTTTT. It specifies CASKPPIAQFTEELFF.

The table lists this clonotype with many counts. The rearrangement uses TRBV5-1 and TRBJ2-5; D gene uncertain. V was pared by 2 bases and J by 1 base, with 6 bases between. This CDR3 is built from 13 residues. CDR1 and CDR2 from the germline V gene are SGHRS and YFSETQ. The DNA for the CDR3 is TGCGCCAGCAGCTTTAACGTCCAAGAGACCCAGTACTTC. It encodes CASSFNVQETQYF.

On this clonotype itself: Germline is not matched at one junction end, which may reflect a read error. V usage is TRBV7-7 and J usage is TRBJ2-7; 11 bases agree with TRBD2. CDR3 length: 14 residues. The germline V gene encodes CDR1 SSHAT and CDR2 FNYEAQ (reference sequence). CDR3 sequence reads: CASSTGLADREQYF. The CDR3 DNA reads as TGTGCTAGCAGCACGGGACTAGCGGACCGGGAGCAGTACTTC.

This clonotype came up many times. The gene calls are TRBV7-2 and TRBJ2-3; 10 nucleotides agree with TRBD2. Germline assignment: CDR1 SGHTA and CDR2 FQGNSA. After removal of 2 bases from V and 2 bases from J, the junction contained 10 bases not matched to a gene. This CDR3 is built from 18 residues. CDR3 nucleotide sequence: TGTGCCAGCAGCTTACAACCTAGCGGGAGTGTGGTCACAGATACGCAGTATTTT. This encodes CASSLQPSGSVVTDTQYF.

This clonotype was counted only a few times. The CDR3, as DNA: TGTGCCAGCAGCTTGGCGGGGGGCGACAATTCACCCCTCCACTTT. It yields the protein CASSLAGGDNSPLHF. The V call is TRBV5-5, the J call TRBJ1-6; a possible D gene is TRBD1 (6 bases). CDR1 is SGHKS, CDR2 YYEKEE, per germline (reference sequence). CDR3 length: 15 amino acids. The germline V and J ends were trimmed by 0 bases and 7 bases, with 11 bases remaining between them. The full variable domain, with the rest looked up from reference TRBV5-5 and TRBJ1-6, is DAGVTQSPTHLIKTRGQQVTLRCSPISGHKSVSWYQQVLGQGPQFIFQYYEKEERGRGNFPDRFSARQFPNYSSELNVNALLLGDSALYLCASSLAGGDNSPLHFGNGTRLTVT.

This sequence joins TRBV14 and TRBJ2-7; D gene unclear. There are 14 residues in the CDR3. Per germline, CDR1 SGHDN and CDR2 FVKESK. Trimming left V 4 bases short and J 4 bases short, with 14 bases between. CDR3 nucleotide sequence: TGTGCCAGCAGCCGAGGACCAGTGGGGTACGAGCAGTACTTC. Its translation is CASSRGPVGYEQYF.

The table lists this clonotype with many counts. The gene calls are TRBV11-2 and TRBJ1-2, with 7 bases aligning to TRBD1. V was pared by 1 base and J by 5 bases, with 7 bases of the junction left unmatched. The CDR3 loop spans 15 amino acids. Germline V lookup: CDR1 SGHAT, CDR2 FQNNGV. The CDR3 nucleotides are TGTGCCAGCAGCTTAGCGGGACAGAGCGTATATGGCTACACCTTC. It encodes CASSLAGQSVYGYTF.

V and J are TRBV4-1 and TRBJ1-1; D ambiguous. V lost 0 bases and J 4 bases, leaving 9 bases between the germline ends. CDR3 length: 14 residues. Germline lookup yields CDR1 MGHRA and CDR2 YSYEKL. CDR3 nucleotides: TGCGCCAGCAGCCAAGATGGTGGGAGCACTGAAGCTTTCTTT. As protein: CASSQDGGSTEAFF.